The rows below give T cell receptor beta chains drawn from one sample of a study of cytomegalovirus exposure and HLA in healthy donors. Data came from immunoSEQ multiplex PCR; TCRdb stores just in-frame clones and leaves some out. Altogether a few hundred thousand clones are present, 70% to 90% being singletons, with the ten largest covering 1%. Sequenced sample: PBMCs. The receptor set was obtained from a woman between 18 and 29 years old in good health and CMV-seronegative. Each CDR3 is given without its conserved first and last residue.

v_gene	j_gene	CDR3aa
TRBV28	TRBJ2-4	ASTAQRAAGNIQY
TRBV18	TRBJ1-1	ASSPIGGNTEAF
TRBV5-4	TRBJ1-2	ASSWGEVRWYGYT
TRBV27	TRBJ1-2	ASSLSPNRLEGYT
TRBV6-4	TRBJ2-3	ASSLEQGSTDTQY
TRBV5-6	TRBJ1-2	ASSPDSSNYGYT
TRBV4-1	TRBJ2-1	ASSPSGLAGGPYNEQF
TRBV18	TRBJ2-7	ASSSRDNSYEQY
TRBV5-1	TRBJ2-5	ASSPGIGQGRIGFQETQY
TRBV25-1	TRBJ2-1	ASSLASYNEQF
TRBV27	TRBJ1-1	ASSLQSGFTEAF
TRBV27	TRBJ2-1	ASSSGTGGSEQF
TRBV11-2	TRBJ1-2	ASSSFAGYNYGYT
TRBV21-1	TRBJ1-2	ASRGTGVNYGYT
TRBV29-1	TRBJ2-2	SVVKQGATGELF
TRBV7-2	TRBJ1-5	ASSLWGRSLGQPQH
TRBV4-3	TRBJ1-6	ASSQDNRAGSPLH
TRBV30	TRBJ2-7	AWSPRLGTGYYEQY
TRBV9	TRBJ2-2	ASSVRGVNTGELF
TRBV14	TRBJ2-5	ASSPTGVHQETQY
TRBV5-1	TRBJ1-2	ASSWAGTSYGYT
TRBV29-1	TRBJ2-5	SVEPLAGGETQY
TRBV4-1	TRBJ1-4	ASSPTGPREKLF
TRBV14	TRBJ2-7	ASSQTSRGQVGSYEQY
TRBV28	TRBJ2-7	ASSANPRQIYEQY
TRBV10-2	TRBJ2-1	ASRPGQGKGPFDEQF
TRBV28	TRBJ2-7	ASSFSFFYEQY
TRBV28	TRBJ1-2	ASRTAPGLNYGYT
TRBV30	TRBJ2-7	AWSTGSSYEQY
TRBV5-4	TRBJ1-2	ASSLWDRVNGYT
TRBV9	TRBJ2-7	ASSVVPGADEQY
TRBV9	TRBJ2-2	ASSRRGQGNTGELF
TRBV4-1	TRBJ1-5	ASSQAPGQGSNQPQH
TRBV27	TRBJ2-1	ASSLSGTGDNEQF
TRBV11-2	TRBJ2-3	ASSLEGLAGVPDTQY
TRBV2	TRBJ1-2	ASSEVGVSYGYT
TRBV6-6	TRBJ1-1	ATYKLTGGTEAF
TRBV6-5	TRBJ2-7	ASSLGTLGSYEQY
TRBV6-1	TRBJ1-1	ASRDRGLTEAF
TRBV2	TRBJ2-5	ASSYRRNIGGQETQY
TRBV19	TRBJ2-7	ASTPTGGVYEQY
TRBV6-5	TRBJ2-5	ASNKGTSDETQY
TRBV27	TRBJ1-2	ASSLSPGQGGGYT
TRBV28	TRBJ2-7	ASRVRDFSREQY
TRBV28	TRBJ1-3	ASSDGSSGNTIY
TRBV5-1	TRBJ2-5	ASSATGDWGETQY
TRBV9	TRBJ1-1	ASSARQGANTEAF
TRBV30	TRBJ1-2	AWSQGYGYT
TRBV11-3	TRBJ1-1	ASSFSGLNTEAF
TRBV4-1	TRBJ2-2	ASKRQVTGELF
TRBV6-1	TRBJ1-1	ASSEVNPLRAMNTEAF